Below, 19 T cell receptor beta chains from the same sample are listed, as sequenced in a study of identical twins. Each CDR3 protein gets one entry after TCRdb re-called the 5' RACE reads with MiXCR. The sample contains 420,000 or so distinct CDR3 sequences, about a fifth of which appear only once. Material for sequencing was naive T cells sorted from blood. Source of these receptors: a man aged 45 to 65 in good health.

The chain combines TRBV29-1 with TRBJ2-7; possible D gene TRBD1, 6 bases. CDR1 SQVTM and CDR2 ANQGSEA come from the germline V gene. Trimming took off 7 bases at V and 6 bases at J, with 16 bases between the two ends. The CDR3 runs 12 residues. This CDR3 reads CSAKSQGGEQYF. The CDR3 nucleotides read TGCAGCGCAAAATCACAGGGTGGCGAGCAGTACTTC.

This clonotype has more than one count but fewer than ten. The rearrangement uses TRBV4-3 and TRBJ2-7; 10 nucleotides align to TRBD2. Trimming removed 4 bases from V and 6 bases from J; junction bases left unmatched: 21. Germline CDR1 reads LGHNA; CDR2 reads YSLEER. The CDR3 is 19 amino acids. CDR3 bases: TGCGCCAGCAGCCCGACGAAACTAGCGGGACAGTTCATGACGTTCGAGCAGTACTTC. Protein sequence: CASSPTKLAGQFMTFEQYF.

The V call is TRBV29-1, the J call TRBJ2-5; maybe TRBD2 (5 bases). The CDR3 covers 14 residues. Deletions cut 6 bases from V and 4 bases from J, with 18 bases between. Looked up from germline, CDR1 is SQVTM and CDR2 is ANQGSEA. The CDR3 bases are TGCAGCGTAGCGGAAGGCACCGGGCTAGAGACCCAGTACTTC. Translating gives CSVAEGTGLETQYF.

The gene calls are TRBV6-2 or TRBV6-3 and TRBJ2-5; unclear D gene. V was pared by 8 bases and J by 1 base, with 17 bases between. Germline V CDR1 and CDR2: MNHEY, SVGEGT. This CDR3 spans 15 amino acids. CDR3 sequence: CASGIQPPSQETQYF. The CDR3 DNA is TGTGCCAGCGGTATCCAGCCCCCTAGCCAAGAGACCCAGTACTTC.

This clonotype appeared a few times. The chain uses TRBV12-3 or TRBV12-4 and TRBJ2-7, with 7 bases aligning to TRBD2. The CDR3 extends over 17 amino acids. V dropped 7 bases and J dropped 5; count of bases not matched to a gene: 20. CDR3 sequence reads: CASTQTRPGLSVHEQYF. For the CDR3, the DNA is TGTGCCAGCACCCAGACGAGGCCGGGACTATCGGTCCACGAGCAGTACTTC.

The chain combines TRBV4-1 with TRBJ2-1; the D is unclear. V shed 0 bases and J shed 3 bases, with 6 bases lying between them. CDR3 size: 14 residues. Germline V gene data show CDR1 as MGHRA and CDR2 as YSYEKL. The CDR3 region is CASSQDDLYNEQFF. CDR3 nucleotide sequence: TGCGCCAGCAGCCAAGATGACCTCTACAATGAGCAGTTCTTC.

The V and J genes are TRBV18 and TRBJ1-5; D not certain. The CDR3 runs to 13 residues. CDR1 and CDR2 (germline): KGHSH, LQKENI. V was cut by 2 bases and J by 4 bases, with 6 bases left in between. CDR3 sequence: CASSPAENQPQHF. Written as DNA, the CDR3 is TGTGCCAGCTCACCAGCAGAGAATCAGCCCCAGCATTTT.

This clonotype showed up just a few times. The V call is TRBV28, the J call TRBJ1-1; D is ambiguous. Germline CDR1 MDHEN, CDR2 SYDVKM. Deletions cut 3 bases from V and 2 bases from J, with 10 bases between. The CDR3 extends over 14 amino acids. DNA for the CDR3: TGTGCCAGCAGTTTCGAACGGGTCAACACTGAAGCTTTCTTT. Amino acids: CASSFERVNTEAFF.

The chain couples TRBV11-2 to TRBJ2-2, with D perhaps TRBD2 (6 bases). V lost 3 bases to trimming and J lost 3 bases, with 11 bases between them. Germline V gene sequence: CDR1 SGHAT, CDR2 FQNNGV. This CDR3 is 15 amino acids long. CDR3 protein: CASSFTSSDTGELFF. CDR3 DNA sequence: TGTGCCAGCAGCTTCACTAGCTCAGACACCGGGGAGCTGTTTTTT.

J is TRBJ1-1 and V is TRBV18; possibly TRBD1 for D (5 bases). Per germline, CDR1 KGHSH and CDR2 LQKENI. V lost 1 base and J 3 bases, leaving 12 bases between the germline ends. The CDR3 consists of 15 residues. CDR3 sequence: CASSPLQGVDTEAFF. CDR3 in DNA: TGTGCCAGCTCACCACTTCAGGGTGTGGACACTGAAGCTTTCTTT. Based on the CDR3 plus reference TRBV18 and TRBJ1-1, the full variable domain is NAGVMQNPRHLVRRRGQEARLRCSPMKGHSHVYWYRQLPEEGLKFMVYLQKENIIDESGMPKERFSAEFPKEGPSILRIQQVVRGDSAAYFCASSPLQGVDTEAFFGQGTRLTVV.

The gene calls are TRBV20-1 and TRBJ2-7; D ambiguous. The V end was cut by 3 bases, the J end by 3 bases, with 21 bases between. Germline CDR1 and CDR2: DFQATT and SNEGSKA (reference sequence). The length of the CDR3 is 16 residues. CDR3 DNA sequence: TGCAGTGCTAGCACCTCGTTGGGGTTACCTAACTACGAGCAGTACTTC. Amino acids: CSASTSLGLPNYEQYF.

The chain employs TRBV7-9 and TRBJ2-3, with 7 bases fitting TRBD1. The junction had 9 bases not matched to a gene; V was cut back by 5 bases and J by 4 bases. This CDR3 contains 15 residues. The germline gives CDR1 SEHNR, CDR2 FQNEAQ (reference sequence). Here the CDR3 DNA reads TGTGCCAGCAGCCGACCCGGGACAGAGGCAGATACGCAGTATTTT. Translated: CASSRPGTEADTQYF.

J is TRBJ2-4 and V is TRBV28; 7 bases agree with TRBD2. V trimming: 4 bases; J trimming: 3 bases; junction bases outside the gene matches: 6. Germline V lookup: CDR1 MDHEN, CDR2 SYDVKM. The CDR3 is 15 amino acids. The DNA of the CDR3 is TGTGCCAGCAGTTCTCCGCTAGCGGACAAAAACATTCAGTACTTC. It codes for CASSSPLADKNIQYF.

The rearrangement links TRBV29-1 to TRBJ2-7; 10 bases are shared with TRBD2. From germline, CDR1 is SQVTM and CDR2 ANQGSEA. V shed 2 bases and J 2 bases; nucleotides not matched to a gene: 3. CDR3 length: 14 residues. The CDR3 sequence is CSVELAGVPYEQYF. For the CDR3, the DNA is TGCAGCGTTGAACTAGCGGGAGTTCCCTACGAGCAGTACTTC.

This chain connects TRBV21-1 to TRBJ2-6; the DNA was not compared with TRBD1, the D call given in the table. TRBV21-1 is flagged as a pseudogene. The CDR3 is 17 residues long. The CDR3 loop reads CASTATGKFAGANVLTF. The CDR3 DNA reads TGTGCCAGCACCGCGACAGGGAAATTTGCTGGGGCCAACGTCCTGACTTTC.

J is TRBJ2-7 and V is TRBV6-5, with TRBD1 matching over 7 bases. The CDR3 runs 14 residues. J was trimmed by 7 bases and V by 2 bases; bases with no gene match: 8. The germline CDR1 and CDR2 sequences are MNHEY and SVGAGI. In DNA form, the CDR3 reads TGTGCCAGCAGTTACAGTAACAGGGGCGGTGAGCAGTACTTC. It encodes CASSYSNRGGEQYF.

The V gene is TRBV11-2, the J gene TRBJ2-3, with D possibly TRBD2 on 6 matching bases. Trimming removed 4 bases from V and 5 bases from J, with 19 bases in between. Germline V gene sequence: CDR1 SGHAT, CDR2 FQNNGV. There are 16 residues in the CDR3. Written as DNA, the CDR3 is TGTGCCAGCAGCTCGACTCTAGCGTCCTTGGGAGATACGCAGTATTTT. Its translation is CASSSTLASLGDTQYF.

This clonotype has ten or more counts. The chain has TRBV12-3 or TRBV12-4 and TRBJ2-3; 7 bases fit TRBD2. V lost 1 base and J lost 1; bases outside the gene matches: 5. The length of the CDR3 is 16 residues. CDR3 in DNA: TGTGCCAGCAGTTTAGTGGATGCGGGGGGCACAGATACGCAGTATTTT. Its protein is CASSLVDAGGTDTQYF.

The CDR3 DNA sequence: TGTGCCAGCAGCTCGGGACTAGCGAGGACGGTTCGCGACGAGCAGTACTTC. It specifies CASSSGLARTVRDEQYF. The chain recombines TRBV7-9 with TRBJ2-7; 10 bases are a match to TRBD2. In germline, CDR1 is SEHNR, CDR2 FQNEAQ (reference sequence). The trim removed 4 bases at V and 5 bases at J, leaving 14 bases unmatched. The CDR3 has 17 amino acids.